These 20 T cell receptor beta chains were sequenced from one sample in a study of T cell responses to AZD1222 COVID-19 vaccine. Libraries were prepared by immunoSEQ multiplex PCR; TCRdb keeps only in-frame clonotypes and omits some of them. The table shows fewer than 150,000 clones, with around 88% occurring only once. Sequencing used peripheral blood, obtained 28 days after the second AZD1222 dose. The receptors stem from an adult who received the AZD1222 COVID-19 vaccine.

A word on this clone: Other DNA sequences in this specimen translate into the identical CDR3. V is TRBV29-1 and J is TRBJ2-7; TRBD1 matches at 9 bases. J gave up 7 bases and V 3 bases, and 4 bases lay outside the gene matches. The CDR3 is made up of 12 amino acids. Germline loops: CDR1 SQVTM, CDR2 ANQGSEA. CDR3 loop: CSVDGTGREQYF. The DNA of the CDR3 is TGCAGCGTTGATGGGACAGGGAGAGAGCAGTACTTC.

The genes are TRBV4-3 and TRBJ2-5; D remains unclear. The CDR3 is 14 amino acids. Germline V gene lookup returns CDR1 LGHNA and CDR2 YSLEER. V lost 0 bases and J lost 5, with 10 bases in between. The CDR3 DNA reads TGCGCCAGCAGCCAAGAGGCGTACCGGGAGACCCAGTACTTC. Translating gives CASSQEAYRETQYF.

The rearrangement links TRBV7-2 to TRBJ2-5; 7 nucleotides match TRBD1. The CDR3 has 14 amino acids. V trimming: 6 bases; J trimming: 4 bases; junction bases outside the gene matches: 8. Germline assignment: CDR1 SGHTA and CDR2 FQGNSA. The CDR3 loop is CASSNRGLGETQYF. DNA for the CDR3: TGTGCCAGCAGTAATAGGGGGCTCGGAGAGACCCAGTACTTC.

The chain is built from TRBV5-4 and TRBJ2-1, with D perhaps given as TRBD1 or TRBD2 (6 bases each). V lost 4 bases and J lost 9, with 20 bases in between. The CDR3 has 15 residues. Germline lookup yields CDR1 SGHNT and CDR2 YYREEE (reference sequence). CDR3 bases: TGTGCCAGCAGCATGGGAGGCACAGGGTATGTTGAGCAGTTCTTC. Its protein is CASSMGGTGYVEQFF.

This chain links TRBV9 with TRBJ1-3; D is unresolved. The CDR3 loop spans 18 amino acids. The germline gives CDR1 SGDLS, CDR2 YYNGEE. V lost 3 bases and J 0 bases, leaving 19 bases between the germline ends. In nucleotides, the CDR3 is TGTGCCAGCAGCGGGCTTTCTGGAGGCAGCCCCTCTGGAAACACCATATATTTT. Translation gives CASSGLSGGSPSGNTIYF.

This clone appeared a few times. This chain links TRBV15 with TRBJ1-6, with 9 nucleotides matching TRBD1. This CDR3 has 13 residues. Unmatched junction bases numbered 1, after V lost 1 base and J lost 12 bases. Germline lookup yields CDR1 LNHNV and CDR2 YYDKDF (reference sequence). CDR3 amino acids: CATSRGQGGPLHF. The DNA of the CDR3 is TGTGCCACCAGCAGAGGACAGGGGGGACCCCTCCACTTT.

The chain employs TRBV7-8 and TRBJ1-1; unclear D gene. Trimming removed 5 bases at V and 1 base at J, with 11 bases between. CDR1 and CDR2 from the germline V gene are SGHVS and FQNEAQ. The CDR3 has 14 amino acids. This CDR3 reads CASSPVDWNTEAFF. The CDR3 DNA reads as TGTGCCAGCAGCCCCGTTGACTGGAACACTGAAGCTTTCTTT.

The chain combines TRBV4-2 with TRBJ1-5; D is uncertain. V dropped 2 bases and J dropped 0 bases, with 5 bases sitting between them. The length of the CDR3 is 14 residues. The germline gives CDR1 LGHNA, CDR2 YNFKEQ. CDR3 amino acids: CASSQLSSNQPQHF. The CDR3 DNA follows: TGTGCCAGCAGCCAACTCAGTAGCAATCAGCCCCAGCATTTT.

Only a few counts were recorded for this clone. The chain joins TRBV2 to TRBJ1-5; 8 nucleotides match TRBD1. CDR3 length: 15 residues. Germline V gives CDR1 SNHLY, CDR2 FYNNEI. The junction had 6 bases not matched to a gene; V was cut back by 7 bases and J by 1 base. The CDR3 region has the DNA TGTGCCAGCAACGCGGACAGGGCAAGCAATCAGCCCCAGCATTTT. The encoded protein is CASNADRASNQPQHF.

This chain links TRBV10-3 with TRBJ2-5; D perhaps matches TRBD2 (6 bases). CDR3 length: 13 amino acids. The ends were cut back, 7 bases at V and 2 bases at J, with 11 bases in the middle. Per the germline V gene, CDR1 is ENHRY and CDR2 is SYGVKD. In DNA, the CDR3 is TGTGCCATCAAGGTCGCGGGACAAGAGACCCAGTACTTC. It yields the protein CAIKVAGQETQYF.

This sequence joins TRBV10-3 and TRBJ1-1, with D tentatively TRBD1 (5 bases). The CDR3 has 12 residues. V lost 6 bases, J lost 2 bases, and 7 bases lay in between. CDR1 is ENHRY and CDR2 is SYGVKD in the germline V gene. This chain's CDR3 is CAIRGRNTEAFF. CDR3 sequence (DNA): TGTGCCATCAGGGGACGTAACACTGAAGCTTTCTTT.

V and J are TRBV5-4 and TRBJ1-6, with 9 bases matching TRBD1. V shed 2 bases and J 7 bases; nucleotides not matched to a gene: 1. Germline values: CDR1 SGHNT, CDR2 YYREEE (reference sequence). The CDR3 covers 14 residues. CDR3: CASSLGQGNSPLHF. The CDR3 region has the DNA TGTGCCAGCAGCTTAGGACAGGGGAATTCACCCCTCCACTTT. Looking up the rest from reference TRBV5-4 and TRBJ1-6 gives the full variable domain: ETGVTQSPTHLIKTRGQQVTLRCSSQSGHNTVSWYQQALGQGPQFIFQYYREEENGRGNFPPRFSGLQFPNYSSELNVNALELDDSALYLCASSLGQGNSPLHFGNGTRLTVT.

V usage is TRBV9 and J usage is TRBJ2-5; 8 bases agree with TRBD2. Germline lookup yields CDR1 SGDLS and CDR2 YYNGEE. Germline trimming cut 0 bases from V and 1 base from J; bases unmatched to any gene: 8. CDR3 size: 17 residues. The CDR3 loop reads CASSVDSGGGTQETQYF. CDR3 nucleotides: TGTGCCAGCAGCGTAGACTCTGGCGGGGGGACCCAAGAGACCCAGTACTTC.

This rearrangement joins TRBV28 to TRBJ1-3; D is unclear. The V gene's germline CDR1 is MDHEN and CDR2 SYDVKM. The CDR3 runs 9 residues. The CDR3 sequence is CACGNTIYF. CDR3 nucleotide sequence: TGTGCTTGTGGAAACACCATATATTTT.

This rearrangement joins TRBV6-2 or TRBV6-3 to TRBJ2-6; D is unresolved. Germline V gives CDR1 MNHEY, CDR2 SVGEGT. V was trimmed by 3 bases and J by 0 bases, leaving 15 bases between them. CDR3 length: 18 residues. For the CDR3, the DNA is TGTGCCAGCAGTTATTTAGGCGTATCAGGCTCTGGGGCCAACGTCCTGACTTTC. Its translation: CASSYLGVSGSGANVLTF.

Here the CDR3 reads CASSEDASLNSPLHF. CDR3 DNA: TGTGCCAGCAGTGAAGACGCGAGCCTTAATTCACCCCTCCACTTT. The chain combines TRBV2 with TRBJ1-6; D unclear. Trimming pared 1 base from V and 6 bases from J, leaving 10 bases between. The CDR3 has 15 amino acids. CDR1 SNHLY and CDR2 FYNNEI come from the germline V gene. The full variable domain, in which reference TRBV2 and TRBJ1-6 provide the parts outside the CDR3, is EPEVTQTPSHQVTQMGQEVILRCVPISNHLYFYWYRQILGQKVEFLVSFYNNEISEKSEIFDDQFSVERPDGSNFTLKIRSTKLEDSAMYFCASSEDASLNSPLHFGNGTRLTVT.

The rearrangement links TRBV9 to TRBJ2-7; 9 nucleotides align to TRBD1. Germline lookup yields CDR1 SGDLS and CDR2 YYNGEE. This CDR3 spans 14 amino acids. The junction had 4 bases not matched to a gene; V was cut back by 0 bases and J by 6 bases. The CDR3 coding sequence is TGTGCCAGCAGCGTAGAGGGACAGGGAATCGAGCAGTACTTC. Protein: CASSVEGQGIEQYF. Full variable domain (missing parts from reference TRBV9 and TRBJ2-7): DSGVTQTPKHLITATGQRVTLRCSPRSGDLSVYWYQQSLDQGLQFLIQYYNGEERAKGNILERFSAQQFPDLHSELNLSSLELGDSALYFCASSVEGQGIEQYFGPGTRLTVT.

V gene TRBV12-3 or TRBV12-4 combines with J gene TRBJ1-2, with a tentative D call TRBD1 (5 bases). CDR3 length equals 13 residues. V was shortened by 6 bases and J by 4 bases, with 12 bases between the two germline ends. The CDR3 reads CASREPGRYGYTF. The CDR3 DNA sequence: TGTGCCAGCAGGGAACCGGGACGCTATGGCTACACCTTC.

This sequence joins TRBV3-1 (or the pseudogene TRBV3-2) and TRBJ1-3; tentatively, D is TRBD1 (6 bases). Deletions cut 4 bases from V and 4 bases from J, with 14 bases between. This CDR3 has 15 residues. From germline, CDR1 is LGHDT and CDR2 YNNKEL (reference sequence). CDR3 sequence reads: CASSPQTGSGNTIYF. In DNA, the CDR3 is TGTGCCAGCAGCCCTCAAACAGGGTCCGGAAACACCATATATTTT.

The chain links TRBV6-1 to TRBJ2-7; 9 positions match TRBD2. CDR1 MNHNS and CDR2 SASEGT come from the germline V gene. The CDR3 runs 16 residues. Trimming took 2 bases from V and 4 from J; bases not matched to a gene: 9. The CDR3 region is CASSERSAGGQYEQYF. CDR3 in DNA: TGTGCCAGCAGTGAAAGGAGTGCGGGGGGGCAGTACGAGCAGTACTTC.